The sequence of this T cell receptor beta chain was determined in a study of early T cells in non-severe SARS-CoV-2 infection. Whole-study findings and limits: The matching step, a VDJdb search, favored anti-spike CD8 responses and missed private and CD4 specificities.

A note on this clonotype: Its antigen is as yet unknown.

Unique molecular identifier tags were affixed to discrete cDNA molecules. TCRdb recomputed calls from the 5' RACE reads with MiXCR, one row per CDR3 protein. This sample has 45,000 to 75,000 distinct CDR3 sequences; approximately 9% occur once, and the top ten carry 17%. Germline V CDR1 and CDR2: MNHEY, SVGEGT. V lost 6 bases and J 3 bases, leaving 15 bases between the germline ends. The CDR3 totals 14 residues. This TCR derives from an adult who was a healthcare worker with PCR-confirmed SARS-CoV-2 infection or an uninfected control (not recorded which). What was sequenced was whole blood. The chain recombines TRBV6-2 or TRBV6-3 with TRBJ2-7; possibly TRBD2 for D (6 bases). CDR3 sequence (DNA): TGTGCCAGCAGCATCCTCGTCGGGGGCTACGAGCAGTACTTC. Translated: CASSILVGGYEQYF.